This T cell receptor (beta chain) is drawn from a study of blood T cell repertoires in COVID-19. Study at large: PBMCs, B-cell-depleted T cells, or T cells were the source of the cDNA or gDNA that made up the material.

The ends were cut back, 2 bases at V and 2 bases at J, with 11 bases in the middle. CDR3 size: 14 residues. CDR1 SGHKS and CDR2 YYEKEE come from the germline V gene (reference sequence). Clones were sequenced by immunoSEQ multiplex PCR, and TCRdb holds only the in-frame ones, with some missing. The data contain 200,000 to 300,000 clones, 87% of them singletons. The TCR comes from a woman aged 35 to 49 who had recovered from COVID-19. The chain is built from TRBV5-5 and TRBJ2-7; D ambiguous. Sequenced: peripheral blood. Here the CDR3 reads CASSLPRSPYEQYF. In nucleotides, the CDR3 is TGTGCCAGCAGCTTACCTAGGTCCCCCTACGAGCAGTACTTC.